This TCR beta chain was sequenced in a study of T-cell memory formation after mild COVID-19. As concerns this clonotype: Its antigen is not identified.

Study-wide results and caveats: CD4+ contracting clones lay mainly in CM and EM, CD8+ ones in EMRA. Memory from before infection featured some responding clones, which suggests cross-reactive memory joined. Day 15 to 85 contracting clones showed balanced CD4/CD8; day 15 to 37 expanders favored CD4+. There was no confirmation that second-wave clones peaking on day 37 were SARS-CoV-2 specific.

MiXCR, applied by TCRdb to the 5' RACE reads, yields one record per CDR3 protein. The repertoire holds about 38,000 distinct CDR3 sequences, with more than 9.5% as singletons. The sequencing input was PBMCs or a T cell subset sorted from them (not recorded which). This TCR came from a man younger than 30 who had mild COVID-19 (a few samples of this study predate the infection). Cell type and time point are not known.

Written as DNA, the CDR3 is TGCGCCAGCAGCCAAGAATTGACTAGCCAGGATACGCAGTATTTT. Translation gives CASSQELTSQDTQYF. The genes are TRBV4-1 and TRBJ2-3; 7 positions agree with TRBD2. Germline V gene sequence: CDR1 MGHRA, CDR2 YSYEKL. The trim removed 0 bases at V and 6 bases at J, leaving 6 bases unmatched. The CDR3 is 15 amino acids.